The rows below give T cell receptor beta chains drawn from one sample of a study of beta chain features in type 1 diabetes. Produced via immunoSEQ multiplex PCR; TCRdb's table is partial and in-frame only. The table shows 970,000 or so clones, with roughly 15% occurring only once. Sample: naive CD4+ T cells from blood. These receptor sequences come from a woman aged 18-35 years in good health. Both conserved end residues are part of each CDR3. Each record gives: D gene, J gene, V gene, clone size, CDR3 protein, CDR3 DNA. D genes are given only for firm matches. Size values are once, few and many counts, or a class for expanded clones, and some rows have none.

>.|TRBJ1-3|TRBV10-3|few
CAIKRGPSGNTIYF
TGTGCCATCAAACGGGGCCCCTCTGGAAACACCATATATTTT
>.|TRBJ2-1|TRBV7-3|.
CASSPRVGEYNEQFF
TGTGCCAGCAGCCCACGTGTGGGAGAATACAATGAGCAGTTCTTC
>TRBD1|TRBJ2-5|TRBV7-9|.
CASSRTGGALETQYF
TGTGCCAGCAGCCGCACAGGGGGCGCCTTAGAGACCCAGTACTTC
>.|TRBJ1-5|TRBV19|.
CASSAIGNQPQHF
TGTGCCAGTAGCGCGATAGGCAATCAGCCCCAGCATTTT
>.|TRBJ2-2|TRBV10-2|few
CASLEGGTNTGELFF
TGCGCCAGCTTGGAAGGGGGGACTAACACCGGGGAGCTGTTTTTT
>TRBD2|TRBJ2-3|TRBV4-2|few
CASSQDPLAGGFSTQYF
TGTGCCAGCAGCCAAGATCCCCTAGCGGGAGGGTTCAGTACGCAGTATTTT
>TRBD1|TRBJ1-4|TRBV2|.
CASRRQRQGKLFF
TGTGCCAGCAGGAGACAAAGACAGGGAAAACTGTTTTTT
>.|TRBJ1-2|TRBV19|few
CASSTMDRGAGYGYTF
TGTGCCAGTAGTACCATGGACCGAGGAGCGGGCTATGGCTACACCTTC
>TRBD2|TRBJ2-7|TRBV7-2|few
CASSRLAQGTHEQYF
TGTGCCAGCAGCCGACTAGCCCAGGGTACCCACGAGCAGTACTTC
>.|TRBJ2-1|TRBV5-4|.
CASSSGPSADYNEQFF
TGTGCCAGCAGCTCGGGCCCTAGCGCTGACTACAATGAGCAGTTCTTC
>TRBD2|TRBJ2-3|TRBV9|.
CASSATGLAGVPDTQYF
TGTGCCAGCAGCGCCACGGGACTAGCGGGAGTCCCAGATACGCAGTATTTT
>.|TRBJ2-1|TRBV9|.
CASSPGGYNEQFF
TGTGCCAGCAGCCCCGGGGGATACAATGAGCAGTTCTTC
>.|TRBJ2-3|TRBV2|few
CASSARNTQYF
TGTGCCAGCAGTGCTAGGAATACGCAGTATTTT
>.|TRBJ2-1|TRBV19|few
CASSPWGTLTNEQFF
TGTGCCAGTAGTCCCTGGGGCACCCTCACGAATGAGCAGTTCTTC
>.|TRBJ2-2|TRBV5-4|.
CASSFGTVNTGELFF
TGTGCCAGCAGCTTTGGGACGGTGAACACCGGGGAGCTGTTTTTT
>TRBD1|TRBJ1-2|TRBV6-6|.
CASSYGTDPIGYTF
TGTGCCAGCAGTTACGGGACAGACCCAATTGGCTACACCTTC
>.|TRBJ1-5|TRBV6-1|few
CASSKQGPSNQPQHF
TGTGCCAGCAGTAAGCAGGGGCCGAGCAATCAGCCCCAGCATTTT
>TRBD2|TRBJ2-5|TRBV5-4|.
CASSHGLAGGSGETQYF
TGTGCCAGCAGCCACGGACTAGCGGGAGGATCAGGGGAGACCCAGTACTTC
>TRBD2|TRBJ2-7|TRBV18|.
CASSPILAGPGAEQYF
TGTGCCAGCTCACCGATCCTAGCGGGACCCGGCGCGGAGCAGTACTTC
>TRBD2|TRBJ2-3|TRBV5-1|few
CASSLARTSGTSTDTQYF
TGCGCCAGCAGCTTGGCTCGGACTAGCGGGACTAGCACAGATACGCAGTATTTT
>.|TRBJ1-1|TRBV25-1|.
CASSELINSRKGDSEAFF
TGTGCCAGCAGTGAATTGATCAACAGCCGCAAGGGAGACTCTGAAGCTTTCTTT
>.|TRBJ2-3|TRBV7-2|.
CASSLEVTDTQYF
TGTGCCAGCAGCTTAGAGGTCACAGATACGCAGTATTTT
>.|TRBJ2-5|TRBV6-6|.
CASSHQWGHRETQYF
TGTGCCAGCAGTCATCAATGGGGGCATAGGGAGACCCAGTACTTC
>.|TRBJ2-7|TRBV28|.
CASNVRVSYEQYF
TGTGCCAGCAATGTTAGGGTCTCCTACGAGCAGTACTTC
>.|TRBJ1-4|TRBV2|few
CASNQGRWNEKLFF
TGTGCCAGCAACCAGGGGAGGTGGAATGAAAAACTGTTTTTT
>.|TRBJ2-1|TRBV28|.
CASGHAVGGEQFF
TGTGCCAGCGGGCACGCCGTTGGTGGCGAGCAGTTCTTC
>TRBD2|TRBJ2-1|TRBV7-9|few
CASSLGLAGDEQFF
TGTGCCAGCAGCTTGGGACTAGCGGGCGATGAGCAGTTCTTC
>TRBD1|TRBJ2-7|TRBV7-2|.
CASRAKTGSTISYEQYF
TGTGCCAGCAGAGCTAAGACAGGGTCGACTATCTCCTACGAGCAGTACTTC
>.|TRBJ2-7|TRBV7-8|.
CASSPLRRTGTPLYEQYF
TGTGCCAGCAGCCCCCTGCGGCGGACGGGAACCCCTCTCTACGAGCAGTACTTC
>.|TRBJ2-7|TRBV28|few
CASSRYEQYF
TGTGCCAGCAGCCGTTACGAGCAGTACTTC
>.|TRBJ1-5|TRBV5-4|.
CASSFRGRSNQPQHF
TGTGCCAGCAGCTTCAGGGGAAGGAGCAATCAGCCCCAGCATTTT
>.|TRBJ2-7|TRBV28|.
CASSLSGVGNEQYF
TGTGCCAGCAGTTTATCAGGGGTCGGCAACGAGCAGTACTTC
>.|TRBJ2-1|TRBV10-3|few
CAIRGADNEQFF
TGTGCCATAAGAGGGGCCGACAATGAGCAGTTCTTC
>.|TRBJ2-4|TRBV5-1|.
CASSFSAPDVNIQYF
TGCGCCAGCAGCTTTTCTGCCCCAGACGTAAACATTCAGTACTTC
>TRBD2|TRBJ2-5|TRBV6-6|.
CASSYWLAGGQETQYF
TGTGCCAGCAGTTACTGGCTAGCGGGAGGCCAAGAGACCCAGTACTTC
>.|TRBJ2-5|TRBV5-6|few
CASSLPQGPETQYF
TGTGCCAGCAGCTTGCCTCAGGGTCCAGAGACCCAGTACTTC
>TRBD2|TRBJ2-3|TRBV5-1|.
CASSLGLASDTQYF
TGCGCCAGCAGTCTGGGACTAGCGTCAGATACGCAGTATTTT
>.|TRBJ1-2|TRBV28|.
CASSLDSYGYTF
TGTGCCAGCAGTTTGGACAGCTATGGCTACACCTTC
>.|TRBJ2-1|TRBV19|.
CASSIVGAHPYNEQFF
TGTGCCAGTAGTATAGTGGGCGCCCACCCTTACAATGAGCAGTTCTTC
>.|TRBJ2-7|TRBV18|.
CASAPPWTGTMEQYF
TGTGCCAGCGCACCACCCTGGACAGGGACTATGGAGCAGTACTTC
>.|TRBJ1-5|TRBV6-5|once
CASSKQGLGNQPQHF
TGTGCCAGCAGCAAACAGGGTCTGGGCAATCAGCCCCAGCATTTT
>TRBD1|TRBJ1-4|TRBV10-3|.
CAIRADRVGEKLFF
TGTGCCATCAGAGCAGACAGGGTAGGCGAAAAACTGTTTTTT